The 9 T cell receptor beta chains below all came from one sample that was sequenced in a study of Graves' ophthalmopathy and Graves' hyperthyroidism. Amplification targeted the TCR beta CDR3 regions, with RNA transcripts as the source material. Amplification began with first-round RT-PCR using HTBI primers, then second-round multiplex PCR was performed. TCRdb called the multiplex PCR reads again in MiXCR, with one record for every CDR3 protein. The table records about 380,000 distinct CDR3 sequences, about 16% of them present only once. Material: peripheral blood. The receptors stem from a woman aged 18-29 years with stable Graves' hyperthyroidism.

The rearrangement links TRBV10-3 to TRBJ1-1; 9 nucleotides align to TRBD1. Germline V gene lookup returns CDR1 ENHRY and CDR2 SYGVKD. The CDR3 has 13 amino acids. With V trimmed by 10 bases and J by 5 bases, 8 bases remained unmatched. The CDR3 loop is CATKQGARTEAFF. CDR3 DNA: TGTGCCACTAAACAGGGGGCGCGAACTGAAGCTTTCTTT.

The rearrangement uses TRBV2 and TRBJ2-2; a possible D gene is TRBD1 (6 bases). Trimming stripped 3 bases from V and 3 bases from J, with 14 bases between. This CDR3 region has 16 residues. Per germline, CDR1 SNHLY and CDR2 FYNNEI. Here the CDR3 reads CASSELGARDTGELFF. The CDR3, as DNA: TGTGCCAGCAGTGAGTTGGGGGCGAGGGACACCGGGGAGCTGTTTTTT.

The V call is TRBV11-3, the J call TRBJ2-5, with 9 bases fitting TRBD2. This CDR3 is built from 15 residues. The V and J ends lost 7 bases and 4 bases, in that order; junction bases with no gene match: 10. CDR1 and CDR2 from the germline V gene are SGHNT and YENEEA. The CDR3: CASTGGGAMVETQYF. In DNA form, the CDR3 reads TGTGCCAGCACGGGCGGGGGGGCTATGGTAGAGACCCAGTACTTC. Full variable domain (remainder filled in from reference TRBV11-3 and TRBJ2-5): EAGVVQSPRYKIIEKKQPVAFWCNPISGHNTLYWYLQNLGQGPELLIRYENEEAVDDSQLPKDRFSAERLKGVDSTLKIQPAELGDSAVYLCASTGGGAMVETQYFGPGTRLLVL.

Concerning this clonotype: This may be a read error, as it is one base from a much larger clone. The V call is TRBV15, the J call TRBJ2-5, with 10 bases that match TRBD2. The V and J ends lost 4 bases and 4 bases, in that order; junction bases with no gene match: 6. CDR1 and CDR2 from the germline V gene are LNHNV and YYDKDF (reference sequence). The CDR3 contains 15 residues. The CDR3 spells CATSIAGGWIETQYF. CDR3 DNA: TGTGCCACCAGCATAGCGGGGGGATGGATAGAGACCCAGTACTTC.

This clonotype was recorded at least ten times. The chain combines TRBV6-2 or TRBV6-3 with TRBJ1-5; D gene unclear. CDR3 size: 15 residues. The V end lost 6 bases, the J end lost 3 bases, and 15 bases lay between the germline ends. From germline, CDR1 is MNHEY and CDR2 SVGEGT. The CDR3 loop reads CASSPKIRFNQPQHF. The CDR3 DNA reads as TGTGCCAGCAGCCCAAAAATCAGGTTCAATCAGCCCCAGCATTTT.

This clonotype has a handful of counts. The V call is TRBV20-1, the J call TRBJ2-5, with TRBD2 identical over 11 bases. V lost 3 bases to trimming and J lost 3 bases; unmatched junction nucleotides: 3. The CDR3 has 14 residues. The V gene's germline CDR1 is DFQATT and CDR2 SNEGSKA (reference sequence). The CDR3 is CSASPGLAEETQYF. The CDR3 DNA follows: TGCAGTGCTAGTCCGGGACTAGCGGAAGAGACCCAGTACTTC.

On this clonotype itself: Germline and junction disagree at one end, which may indicate a read error. J is TRBJ1-5 and V is TRBV5-1, with no clear D. The CDR3 runs 13 residues. CDR1 is SGHRS and CDR2 is YFSETQ in the germline V gene. In nucleotides, the CDR3 is TGCGCCAGCAGCTTGGGAGTGGGCCAGCCCCAGCCTTTT. It specifies CASSLGVGQPQPF.

This chain connects TRBV19 to TRBJ1-5, with 7 bases identical to TRBD1. The CDR3 covers 17 residues. With 3 bases clipped from V and 1 base from J, the junction kept 9 bases outside the gene matches. Per germline, CDR1 LNHDA and CDR2 SQIVND (reference sequence). CDR3 in amino acids: CASSITGDPFSNQPQHF. As DNA, the CDR3 is TGTGCCAGTAGTATTACAGGGGATCCGTTCAGCAATCAGCCCCAGCATTTT.

This clonotype was seen ten or more times. The chain uses TRBV6-1 and TRBJ1-2; a weak D match, TRBD1 (6 bases). Trimming left V 2 bases short and J 7 bases short, with 17 bases between. The CDR3 has 15 residues. Germline CDR1 reads MNHNS; CDR2 reads SASEGT. CDR3 protein: CASSEQGQVGGGYTF. CDR3 nucleotides: TGTGCCAGCAGTGAACAGGGACAAGTTGGCGGTGGCTACACCTTC.